The rows below give T cell receptor beta chains drawn from one sample of a study of T-cell reconstitution after alpha-beta-depleted transplantation in children. TCRdb independently ran MiXCR on the PCR reads; one entry per CDR3 protein. The data show over 300,000 distinct CDR3 sequences, about a tenth seen once. The sequencing here drew on PBMCs from the stem cell graft donor, taken from the stem cell graft. The source of these receptors is a human donor who donated a stem cell graft to a child with acute lymphoblastic leukemia. Each CDR3 is given without its conserved first and last residue.

J,V,CDR3
TRBJ2-7,TRBV25-1,ASSEYRGGRNEQY
TRBJ2-4,TRBV2,ASRDLNIQY
TRBJ2-7,TRBV10-3,AITNGEVSSYEQY
TRBJ1-1,TRBV5-1,ASSLWQGTNTEAF
TRBJ2-5,TRBV12-3/TRBV12-4,ASSHRTTRGQETQY
TRBJ2-5,TRBV12-3/TRBV12-4,ASTWTSGSEKETQY
TRBJ1-5,TRBV5-1,ASSLGGANNQPQH
TRBJ2-7,TRBV5-1,ASSLNGQGAYEQY
TRBJ2-7,TRBV4-3,ASSQGGGLEQY
TRBJ1-2,TRBV28,ASSSGGTAGLGYGYT
TRBJ1-1,TRBV5-1,ASKPGTANMNTEAF
TRBJ2-6,TRBV6-5,ASSWQGTGANVLT
TRBJ2-1,TRBV5-1,ASSLALFVGQDNNEQF
TRBJ1-6,TRBV29-1,SARKDRSSPLH
TRBJ2-3,TRBV6-5,ASSYSASGSTSTDTQY
TRBJ1-1,TRBV27,ASSPRQGGWQAF
TRBJ2-7,TRBV7-2,ASSPPDRGGREQY
TRBJ2-2,TRBV6-2/TRBV6-3,ASSLDLAGDTGELF
TRBJ2-7,TRBV27,ASSSTGLAGGFSHEQY
TRBJ2-1,TRBV29-1,SVRTGYNEQF
TRBJ2-7,TRBV4-3,ASSQEGWGEQY
TRBJ1-1,TRBV4-1,ASSQDQSGLTEAF
TRBJ2-5,TRBV29-1,SVGTSVQSETQY
TRBJ2-1,TRBV5-1,ASTLLGLAYNEQF
TRBJ2-1,TRBV5-5,ASSRRDRRNEQF
TRBJ2-2,TRBV7-2,ASSLEQVSAGELF
TRBJ2-2,TRBV7-9,ASSLDGLTGELF
TRBJ2-5,TRBV4-1,ASSQERVEPETQY
TRBJ2-3,TRBV7-9,ASTLGGSSTDTQY
TRBJ2-1,TRBV29-1,SVGLATYNEQF
TRBJ2-3,TRBV7-3,ARDHLVGQY
TRBJ2-7,TRBV29-1,SVQGEGDYEQY
TRBJ2-2,TRBV6-1,ASQVRTGTNTGELF
TRBJ2-1,TRBV24-1,ATSDLGTGEQF
TRBJ2-6,TRBV25-1,ASRMGGFSGANVLT
TRBJ1-2,TRBV15,ATSRVRRSSQGPRNYGYT
TRBJ2-1,TRBV5-1,ASSLRASGDNEQF
TRBJ2-7,TRBV7-2,ASSTQLAGEQY
TRBJ2-3,TRBV7-3,ASSLGLAGGSDTQY
TRBJ1-4,TRBV4-3,ASSLPGENEKLF
TRBJ2-6,TRBV4-1,ASSPDGGSGANVLT
TRBJ2-7,TRBV5-1,ASSWGLPNDEQY